This TCR beta chain comes out of a study of blood T cells in healthy people across ages. This clonotype was seen only a few times. CDR1 SGHRS and CDR2 YFSETQ come from the germline V gene. CDR3 size: 16 residues. Losses at the gene ends were 4 bases for V and 4 bases for J; bases not matched to a gene: 14. Healthy Russian Caucasian donors spanned ages about 6 to 95 years. A J-beta primer mix and a sample-barcoded 5' primer were used in a second PCR of roughly 7 to 12 cycles. One entry per CDR3 protein, called by TCRdb with MiXCR from the 5' RACE reads. The sample holds about 670,000 distinct CDR3 sequences, over 40% seen once.

The clonotype originates from a man older than 75 in good health. This chain joins TRBV5-1 and TRBJ2-7; 7 positions agree with TRBD1. Material: blood. CDR3 region: CASSLTTGQEGYEQYF. In nucleotides, the CDR3 is TGCGCCAGCAGCCTCACGACAGGGCAAGAAGGATACGAGCAGTACTTC.